Listed below are T cell receptor beta chains from one sample, sequenced in a study of T cell repertoires in cytomegalovirus infection. TCRdb re-called the reads with MiXCR, one entry per CDR3 protein. Altogether fewer than 950,000 distinct CDR3 sequences are present, 32% being singletons, with the ten largest covering 12%. No antigen is known for these receptors. Specimen: cultured CD8+ T cells from PBMCs, collected from culture after CMV antigen stimulation. These receptors all stem from a human donor in good health (CMV status not recorded). Some clones in this sample may be carry-over from other donors' samples. Both conserved end residues are part of each CDR3. A D gene is named only where the DNA matches it firmly. Size is omitted from some rows. Given values are once, few, many or a class for expanded clones.

>TRBJ2-1|-|-|TRBV7-8
CASNIRENPEIYNEQFF
>TRBJ1-2|-|few|TRBV14
CASSRWGNYGYTF
>TRBJ2-1|-|-|TRBV7-9
CATSLSPLYEQFF
>TRBJ1-2|TRBD1|-|TRBV19
CASTWQGQGYGYTF
>TRBJ1-1|-|many|TRBV7-2
CASSSAKTEAFF
>TRBJ1-1|-|once|TRBV4-1
CASSPLRGADTEAFF
>TRBJ2-4|-|many|TRBV7-8
CASSSPRGRNIQYF
>TRBJ2-3|-|few|TRBV6-1
CASSGGSRRDTQYF
>TRBJ2-7|-|few|TRBV4-1
CASSQDVPTQAYEQYF
>TRBJ2-5|-|-|TRBV6-6
CATGDSPGTQYF
>TRBJ2-5|-|-|TRBV7-6
CASSLAGAAQETQYF
>TRBJ2-2|TRBD1|few|TRBV6-5
CASRNRTGRNTGELFF
>TRBJ2-7|-|many|TRBV12-3/TRBV12-4
CASRYDRSYEQYF
>TRBJ2-4|-|-|TRBV29-1
CSVEGVGLENIQYF
>TRBJ1-6|-|-|TRBV6-5
CASSYLQGDNSPLHF
>TRBJ2-1|-|many|TRBV4-1
CASSQAQTRFSYNEQFF
>TRBJ1-1|TRBD1|many|TRBV7-6
CASSPRDRGNTEAFF
>TRBJ2-1|TRBD2|many|TRBV7-2
CASSQGLAGISYNEQFF
>TRBJ2-4|TRBD1|-|TRBV13
CASSGPGQGAGAKNIQYF
>TRBJ1-6|TRBD1|-|TRBV28
CASSTDREGSPLHF
>TRBJ2-1|TRBD1|many|TRBV12-3/TRBV12-4
CASSPFPRDRGGDEQFF
>TRBJ1-3|-|few|TRBV7-9
CASSLVVLENTIYF
>TRBJ2-2|-|few|TRBV27
CATQGKTLGGRELFF
>TRBJ2-5|TRBD1|-|TRBV15
CATSRGALSRTGLQETQYF
>TRBJ2-5|TRBD2|-|TRBV9
CASSEEASGGQETQYF
>TRBJ2-5|TRBD1|few|TRBV27
CASSFYGTAQETQYF
>TRBJ2-1|-|few|TRBV12-3/TRBV12-4
CASSWVAEQFF
>TRBJ1-2|TRBD1|many|TRBV7-9
CASSLQGSYGYTF
>TRBJ1-1|-|-|TRBV6-5
CASISWDAEAFF
>TRBJ2-1|-|-|TRBV7-6
CASSDSEGNEQFF
>TRBJ1-2|TRBD1|few|TRBV29-1
CSVAEGQSYGYTF
>TRBJ2-3|TRBD2|few|TRBV11-2
CASSSSGDPPKTDTQYF
>TRBJ1-5|-|few|TRBV7-2
CASSSTGWNQPQHF
>TRBJ1-2|-|few|TRBV10-3
CAVLSDWDSGYGYTF
>TRBJ1-1|-|-|TRBV7-6
CVSSWGVRTEAFF
>TRBJ1-2|TRBD1|-|TRBV2
CASSEEGGARGYTF
>TRBJ1-6|-|-|TRBV7-9
CASSPSPSSPLHF
>TRBJ2-1|TRBD2|few|TRBV20-1
CSARATPGLPYNEQFF
>TRBJ2-2|-|many|TRBV7-6
CASSLALGAPVLKLFF
>TRBJ2-3|TRBD1|-|TRBV4-3
CASSQVTGLTDTQYF
>TRBJ1-6|-|-|TRBV15
CATQKAPRSSYNSPLHF
>TRBJ2-1|TRBD1|once|TRBV28
CASSRDRAYYNEQFF
>TRBJ1-2|TRBD1|few|TRBV27
CASSLGTGVESNYGYTF
>TRBJ2-2|-|-|TRBV7-6
CASSPRGGVQTGELFF
>TRBJ1-1|-|few|TRBV19
CASSTPGTREAFF
>TRBJ2-2|-|-|TRBV6-1
CASSYLADFTGELFF
>TRBJ2-5|-|-|TRBV7-9
CASNPGTPQETQYF
>TRBJ2-3|-|-|TRBV27
CASSVLGEKGADTQYF
>TRBJ1-3|-|-|TRBV6-6
CAGTTGNTIYF
>TRBJ2-1|-|few|TRBV19
CASSNMGSYNEQFF